The rows below give T cell receptor beta chains drawn from one sample of a study of brain metastases from non-small cell lung cancer. Assay used: immunoSEQ multiplex PCR; TCRdb lists only in-frame clones, some missing. The sample includes under 3,000 clones, around 82% of them seen just once. The sample consisted of primary lung tumor tissue. These receptor sequences come from a donor at least 40 years old with non-small cell lung cancer. Both conserved end residues are part of each CDR3. A D gene is named only where the DNA matches it firmly. Where a row states a size, it is once, few, many or the class of an expanded clone; other rows omit it.

CDR3 length	V gene	D gene	J gene	clone size	CDR3 protein	CDR3 DNA
13	TRBV28	TRBD2	TRBJ2-3	NA	CASTRGGGTTQYF	TGTGCCAGCACGCGGGGGGGCGGAACAACGCAGTATTTT
13	TRBV6-4	NA	TRBJ1-1	NA	CASSLSQQTEAFF	TGTGCCAGCAGTCTCTCCCAGCAGACTGAAGCTTTCTTT
13	TRBV18	NA	TRBJ2-7	NA	CASSPGPSYEQYF	TGTGCCAGCTCACCAGGGCCATCCTACGAGCAGTACTTC
12	TRBV18	NA	TRBJ1-1	NA	CASSPIDTEAFF	TGTGCCAGCTCACCAATCGACACTGAAGCTTTCTTT
13	TRBV29-1	TRBD2	TRBJ2-3	NA	CSALAGGSLTQYF	TGCAGCGCATTAGCGGGGGGTAGCTTAACGCAGTATTTT
16	TRBV6-5	TRBD1	TRBJ2-1	NA	CASSYWTGVHYNEQFF	TGTGCCAGCAGTTATTGGACAGGGGTCCACTACAATGAGCAGTTCTTC
17	TRBV2	TRBD1	TRBJ1-5	NA	CASTGQGARHSNQPQHF	TGTGCCAGCACCGGACAGGGGGCCAGACATAGCAATCAGCCCCAGCATTTT
12	TRBV2	TRBD1	TRBJ1-2	NA	CASSEGAYGYTF	TGTGCCAGCAGCGAGGGGGCCTATGGCTACACCTTC
15	TRBV28	TRBD2	TRBJ2-7	NA	CASSFTSGRSDEQYF	TGTGCCAGCAGTTTTACTAGCGGGAGGTCCGACGAGCAGTACTTC
13	TRBV5-4	NA	TRBJ1-6	NA	CASSLDGNSPLHF	TGTGCCAGCAGCTTGGACGGCAATTCACCCCTCCACTTT
16	TRBV5-6	TRBD2	TRBJ2-1	few	CASSLPGTSGYNEQFF	TGTGCCAGCAGCTTGCCGGGGACTAGCGGGTACAATGAGCAGTTCTTC
14	TRBV4-1	NA	TRBJ2-7	NA	CASSLGDISYEQYF	TGCGCCAGCAGCCTGGGGGACATATCCTACGAGCAGTACTTC
15	TRBV28	NA	TRBJ1-2	NA	CASTLQGNHRDGYTF	TGTGCCAGCACGCTACAGGGTAATCACAGGGATGGTTACACCTTC
14	TRBV11-3	NA	TRBJ1-1	NA	CASSGSNANTEAFF	TGTGCCAGCAGCGGAAGCAATGCGAACACTGAAGCTTTCTTT
13	TRBV11-2	TRBD1	TRBJ1-1	NA	CASRSGGQTEAFF	TGTGCCAGCAGATCAGGGGGCCAAACTGAAGCTTTCTTT
13	TRBV2	NA	TRBJ2-3	once	CASRRTGTDTQYF	TGTGCCAGCAGGAGGACAGGCACAGATACGCAGTATTTT
14	TRBV27	NA	TRBJ1-1	NA	CASSALLGNTEAFF	TGTGCCAGCAGCGCCCTGTTGGGTAACACTGAAGCTTTCTTT
16	TRBV7-3	NA	TRBJ2-3	NA	CASSLSGQVHTDTQYF	TGTGCCAGCAGCTTATCAGGCCAGGTACACACAGATACGCAGTATTTT
16	TRBV29-1	NA	TRBJ1-2	NA	CSVEDHSGRSRGGYTF	TGCAGCGTTGAAGATCATTCGGGGCGGTCGCGCGGTGGCTACACCTTC
14	TRBV10-3	NA	TRBJ2-2	once	CAISEVHFRGELFF	TGTGCCATCAGTGAAGTACATTTCAGAGGGGAGCTGTTTTTT
13	TRBV7-6	NA	TRBJ2-7	NA	CASSLAGPYEQYF	TGTGCCAGCAGCTTAGCAGGCCCCTACGAGCAGTACTTC
15	TRBV6-5	NA	TRBJ2-3	NA	CASILSRVETDTQYF	TGTGCCAGCATATTGTCAAGGGTGGAGACAGATACGCAGTATTTT